The T cell receptor beta chain described here comes from a study of beta chain features in type 1 diabetes. Overall study context: Healthy donors and patients showed comparable age, gender and cell yields. Whole-study findings and limits: Moderate but significant shortening of TCRB CDR3s was recorded in all four CD4+ subsets from Type 1 diabetes patients. Across patients, naive, central memory and Treg TCRB repertoires exhibited apparently greater similarity than was observed across healthy donors.

The isolated RNA, all of it, was reverse transcribed, so expressed TCRB transcripts were what got sequenced. For naive, central memory and regulatory T cell samples, reads averaged approximately 3.9 million. The data were produced by immunoSEQ multiplex PCR, yet TCRdb's version contains in-frame clones alone and is incomplete. The sample includes some 700,000 clones, about an eighth of them seen just once. Each of the CD4+ naive, central memory, regulatory and stem cell-like memory populations was sorted via CD45RO/CCR7/CD25/CD127/CD95/CD27. This clone was counted only a few times. Its antigen is not identified. Germline V gives CDR1 MGHRA, CDR2 YSYEKL. The CDR3 totals 14 residues. V lost 5 bases to trimming and J lost 1 base, with 11 bases between them.

This chain joins TRBV4-1 and TRBJ1-1, with D maybe TRBD1 (5 bases). The receptor was derived from a young man with type 1 diabetes. Sequences were obtained from naive CD4+ T cells from blood. The CDR3 DNA follows: TGCGCCAGCAGCGCCCTTCAGGGGAACACTGAAGCTTTCTTT. It yields the protein CASSALQGNTEAFF.